This paragraph covers one TCR beta chain sequence. This sample stems from a study of shared clonotypes between healthy human individuals. As for the study in general: Every donor yielded three CD4 naive, three CD4 memory, two CD8 naive and one CD8 memory plate.

Germline-derived CDR1 and CDR2 are MGHRA and YSYEKL. CDR3 size: 12 residues. Between the trimmed V and J ends, which lost 1 base and 6 bases, there was a span of 3 bases. Some clones are missing from TCRdb's copy, which holds only in-frame ones; the method was immunoSEQ multiplex PCR. The table lists roughly 320,000 clones, around 86% of them singletons. The clonotype originates from a man aged 18 to 29 in good health. Material: memory CD8+ T cells sorted from blood. The subset was: CD45RO+ cells pooled with CCR7-negative TemRA cells. This chain connects TRBV4-1 to TRBJ2-2; D not certain. The DNA of the CDR3 is TGCGCCAGCAGCCAAGGATCCGGGGAGCTGTTTTTT. Translated: CASSQGSGELFF.